The clone carrying this TCR beta chain was counted only a few times. The antigen is unknown. TCRB transcripts that were expressed got sequenced, as all of the isolated RNA had been reverse transcribed. The average output of naive, central memory and regulatory T cell samples was 3 million to 4 million reads. Profiling relied on immunoSEQ multiplex PCR, and the TCRdb table lists in-frame clones only, not all of them. This repertoire shows over 150,000 clones, around 7.9% found once; its top ten account for roughly 0.46%. V lost 5 bases and J lost 0, with 5 bases in between. Germline V gene data show CDR1 as GTSNPN and CDR2 as SVGIG (reference sequence). This CDR3 region has 12 residues. The data were taken from a study of beta chain features in type 1 diabetes. One heparinised draw of blood, averaging approximately 110 mL, came from each donor. Study findings and constraints: Type 1 diabetes patients had TCRB CDR3s that were shorter (moderately but significantly so) in all four CD4+ subsets. The naive, central memory and Treg TCRB repertoires looked more alike in patients than they did in healthy donors.

The chain combines TRBV30 with TRBJ1-3; D unclear. This receptor was taken from a man between 18 and 29 years old with type 1 diabetes. The sample taken for sequencing was central memory CD4+ T cells from blood. CDR3 residues: CAWAGSGNTIYF. The CDR3 DNA is TGTGCCTGGGCCGGCTCTGGAAACACCATATATTTT.